A single sample gave rise to the 18 T cell receptor beta chains below, sequenced in a study of blood T cell repertoires in COVID-19. Only in-frame clones appear in the TCRdb table, and some are missing; sequencing was by immunoSEQ multiplex PCR. This sample has approximately 300,000 clones; approximately 91% occur once, and the top ten carry 3.9%. Sample: PBMCs or T cells enriched from blood (not recorded which). Source of these receptors: a woman aged 25-40 years who had been exposed to COVID-19.

The chain joins TRBV19 to TRBJ1-1; D may be TRBD1 (6 bases). CDR3 length: 13 residues. From germline, CDR1 is LNHDA and CDR2 SQIVND (reference sequence). Trimming stripped 7 bases from V and 1 base from J, with 10 bases between. The CDR3 here is CASNPGQNTEAFF. CDR3 nucleotides: TGTGCCAGTAACCCGGGACAGAACACTGAAGCTTTCTTT.

CDR3 coding DNA: TGTGCCAGCAGTGCTGGGACTCCGGGAACTGAAAAACTGTTTTTT. Translated, it gives CASSAGTPGTEKLFF. This chain joins TRBV25-1 and TRBJ1-4; a possible D gene is TRBD1 (5 bases). The length of the CDR3 is 15 residues. CDR1 MGHDK and CDR2 SYGVNS come from the germline V gene. The ends were cut back, 4 bases at V and 7 bases at J, with 16 bases in the middle.

The gene calls are TRBV5-4 and TRBJ1-2, with 9 bases identical to TRBD1. The CDR3 loop spans 15 amino acids. The J segment lost 2 bases and the V segment lost 4 bases, leaving 6 bases of the junction unmatched. The germline CDR1 and CDR2 sequences are SGHNT and YYREEE (reference sequence). The CDR3 bases are TGTGCCAGCAGCGAGCCGGGACAGGGAAACTATGGCTACACCTTC. Protein product: CASSEPGQGNYGYTF.

The chain is built from TRBV3-1 (or the pseudogene TRBV3-2) and TRBJ2-2, with no clear D. CDR3 size: 13 residues. Trimming cost V 4 bases and J 0 bases, with 3 bases left between them. Germline V gene data show CDR1 as LGHDT and CDR2 as YNNKEL (reference sequence). DNA for the CDR3: TGTGCCAGCAGCCCCACGAACACCGGGGAGCTGTTTTTT. It encodes CASSPTNTGELFF.

The CDR3 loop reads CASSQEGPGDYNEQFF. The CDR3 nucleotides read TGCGCCAGCAGCCAAGAGGGCCCGGGGGACTACAATGAGCAGTTCTTC. The genes are TRBV4-1 and TRBJ2-1; D is perhaps TRBD2 (6 bases). Between the trimmed V and J ends, which lost 0 bases and 3 bases, there was a span of 12 bases. From germline, CDR1 is MGHRA and CDR2 YSYEKL. There are 16 residues in the CDR3.

The chain joins TRBV18 to TRBJ2-3, with a weak D call TRBD2 (5 bases). From germline, CDR1 is KGHSH and CDR2 LQKENI. The V and J ends lost 3 bases and 1 base respectively, with 14 bases between them. CDR3 size: 16 residues. CDR3 region: CASSPPTTQGTDTQYF. The CDR3 region has the DNA TGTGCCAGCTCACCTCCGACTACGCAGGGCACAGATACGCAGTATTTT.

The chain employs TRBV5-5 and TRBJ1-3; no reliable D call. This CDR3 is 11 amino acids long. Germline values: CDR1 SGHKS, CDR2 YYEKEE (reference sequence). Trimming took off 4 bases at V and 5 bases at J, with 4 bases between the two ends. The CDR3 spells CASSNRNTIYF. The CDR3 DNA reads as TGTGCCAGCAGCAACAGAAACACCATATATTTT.

The chain has TRBV4-3 and TRBJ1-6, with D unclear. Per the germline V gene, CDR1 is LGHNA and CDR2 is YSLEER. The CDR3 is made up of 17 amino acids. Trimming shortened V by 3 bases and J by 0 bases, and 12 bases separated the two germline ends. The CDR3 protein is CASSQRVRGSYNSPLHF. The CDR3 region has the DNA TGCGCCAGCAGCCAGAGAGTTCGGGGCTCCTATAATTCACCCCTCCACTTT.

The chain couples TRBV24-1 to TRBJ1-1; TRBD1 matches 8 bases. Germline CDR1 KGHDR, CDR2 SFDVKD. This CDR3 is 19 amino acids long. Trimming at V came to 0 bases and at J to 2 bases, leaving 13 bases not matched to a gene. The chain's CDR3 is CATSDLTLGTGGVNTEAFF. CDR3 sequence (DNA): TGTGCCACCAGTGATTTGACACTCGGGACAGGCGGCGTTAACACTGAAGCTTTCTTT.

The J gene is TRBJ1-1, the V gene TRBV15, with TRBD1 as a possible D gene (6 bases). The germline V gene has CDR1 LNHNV and CDR2 YYDKDF (reference sequence). The CDR3 totals 14 residues. V was clipped by 3 bases and J by 1 base, with 9 bases between them. The CDR3 loop is CATSRDSSNTEAFF. The CDR3 DNA reads as TGTGCCACCAGCAGGGACAGTTCGAACACTGAAGCTTTCTTT.

The chain links TRBV13 to TRBJ1-1, with D hard to call. V gave up 3 bases and J gave up 3 bases, with 11 bases separating them. The CDR3 loop spans 14 amino acids. Germline V gene sequence: CDR1 PRHDT, CDR2 FYEKMQ (reference sequence). The CDR3 DNA reads TGTGCCAGCAGCTTCTATGGGCTTCACACTGAAGCTTTCTTT. This encodes CASSFYGLHTEAFF.

The chain joins TRBV4-1 to TRBJ2-1; D uncertain. Germline V gives CDR1 MGHRA, CDR2 YSYEKL. The V gene lost 0 bases and the J gene lost 6 bases, with 9 bases spanning the gap. The length of the CDR3 is 14 residues. CDR3 nucleotide sequence: TGCGCCAGCAGCCAAGATCGTACTCGCAATGAGCAGTTCTTC. It yields the protein CASSQDRTRNEQFF.

This clone was detected once. The chain is built from TRBV5-1 and TRBJ2-3; TRBD2 matches 11 bases. This CDR3 is built from 16 residues. Germline V CDR1 and CDR2: SGHRS, YFSETQ. V shed 4 bases and J 2 bases; nucleotides not matched to a gene: 6. The CDR3 loop reads CASSTLAGGFTDTQYF. The DNA of the CDR3 is TGCGCCAGCAGCACCTTAGCGGGGGGGTTCACAGATACGCAGTATTTT. Using reference TRBV5-1 and TRBJ2-3 for the parts outside the CDR3, the full variable domain is KAGVTQTPRYLIKTRGQQVTLSCSPISGHRSVSWYQQTPGQGLQFLFEYFSETQRNKGNFPGRFSGRQFSNSRSEMNVSTLELGDSALYLCASSTLAGGFTDTQYFGPGTRLTVL.

The J gene is TRBJ2-5, the V gene TRBV5-1, with D perhaps matching TRBD1 (6 bases). Per the germline V gene, CDR1 is SGHRS and CDR2 is YFSETQ. This CDR3 is built from 14 residues. Trimming removed 5 bases from V and 1 base from J, with 12 bases in between. DNA for the CDR3: TGCGCCAGCAGACCGGGACATACCCAAGAGACCCAGTACTTC. This sequence encodes CASRPGHTQETQYF.

This sequence joins TRBV2 and TRBJ1-6, with D hard to call. Germline values: CDR1 SNHLY, CDR2 FYNNEI. V lost 6 bases, J lost 0 bases, and 12 bases lay in between. The CDR3 is 16 residues long. The CDR3, as DNA: TGTGCCAGCAGGATCACCCCGAGCTCCTATAATTCACCCCTCCACTTT. This encodes CASRITPSSYNSPLHF.

The chain carries TRBV5-1 and TRBJ1-2; D gene ambiguous. Trimming removed 2 bases at V and 2 bases at J, with 7 bases between. CDR3 length: 13 residues. Germline CDR1 reads SGHRS; CDR2 reads YFSETQ. The CDR3 DNA is TGCGCCAGCAGCTTCGAACAGAACTATGGCTACACCTTC. Protein product: CASSFEQNYGYTF.

The chain employs TRBV27 and TRBJ2-7; the match to TRBD1 covers 8 bases. The junction had 11 bases not matched to a gene; V was cut back by 3 bases and J by 1 base. Germline V CDR1 and CDR2: MNHEY, SMNVEV (reference sequence). CDR3 length: 17 residues. CDR3 sequence: CASSFSVRTGLSYEQYF. The CDR3 bases are TGTGCCAGCAGTTTTAGCGTTAGGACAGGGCTATCCTACGAGCAGTACTTC.

The chain combines TRBV12-3 or TRBV12-4 with TRBJ1-2; D perhaps matches TRBD1 (5 bases). V lost 3 bases, J lost 8 bases, and 13 bases lay in between. CDR3 length equals 13 residues. The CDR3 nucleotides read TGTGCCAGCAGTTTTAAGCAGGGATGGGGCTACACCTTC. This encodes CASSFKQGWGYTF.